This T cell receptor beta chain came from a study of T cell responses to AZD1222 COVID-19 vaccine. The CDR3 loop spans 14 amino acids. Germline V CDR1 and CDR2: SGHRS, YFSETQ. Trimming shortened V by 0 bases and J by 8 bases, and 14 bases separated the two germline ends. The study pooled second doses at about 4 or about 12 weeks. A word on this clone: Its antigen remains unknown.

Overall study findings and caveats: Unmutated regions of variants are reportedly targeted by nearly half of spike-specific TCRs. Baseline seropositivity occurred in only a handful of AZD1222 recipients. White British ancestry dominated among donors, who included more females, and clonal diversity was possibly underestimated.

This table comes from immunoSEQ multiplex PCR, and its TCRdb copy is limited to in-frame clones, with some not included. The sample includes about 120,000 clones, 92% of them seen just once. V usage is TRBV5-1 and J usage is TRBJ1-2, with D possibly matching TRBD1 (5 bases). This receptor was obtained from an adult who received the AZD1222 COVID-19 vaccine. This material consisted of peripheral blood, taken 28 days after the second AZD1222 dose. The CDR3 reads CASSLEGQGGGYTF. The CDR3 nucleotides are TGCGCCAGCAGCTTGGAGGGGCAGGGAGGAGGCTACACCTTC.